This TCR beta chain was obtained from a study of PD-L1 blockade in urothelial cancer. Turning to the study itself: Enrolled patients had been treated previously with 0 to 3 chemotherapy regimens.

The time point: peripheral blood 6 weeks after treatment start. The authors spiked synthetic TCR analog templates into each PCR. TCRdb's table, derived via immunoSEQ multiplex PCR, lists solely in-frame clones and lacks some. This table has about 50,000 clones, 80% to 90% appearing once. Trimming shortened V by 5 bases and J by 3 bases, and 14 bases separated the two germline ends. This CDR3 region has 14 residues. Germline CDR1 is SGHRS and CDR2 is YFSETQ. Material: PBMCs, obtained around atezolizumab (anti-PD-L1) treatment. The receptor's source is a man in his 70s with urothelial cancer. The chain joins TRBV5-1 to TRBJ2-5; perhaps TRBD2 as D (6 bases). The CDR3, as DNA: TGCGCCAGCAGTCGGGCTAGCGCCGAAGAGACCCAGTACTTC. Encoded protein: CASSRASAEETQYF.